This T cell receptor beta chain derives from a study of blood T cell repertoires in COVID-19. Study overall: COVID-19 samples from acute and convalescent phases originated in the United States, Italy and Spain. PBMCs, B-cell-depleted T cells, or T cells provided the cDNA or gDNA that made up the material.

The length of the CDR3 is 12 residues. V dropped 5 bases and J dropped 6 bases, with 7 bases sitting between them. Germline assignment: CDR1 MGHDK and CDR2 SYGVNS. Generated by immunoSEQ multiplex PCR, the TCRdb table keeps only in-frame clones and is missing some. Seen here are 350,000 to 400,000 clones, over 75% observed once, and the top ten hold roughly 1%. Residents of approximately 25 US areas, aged about 18 to 95 years, made up the participants. What the recovered Cohort 3 donors had was two negative PCRs, clearance, or symptom resolution. The source is a man in his late teens or twenties who had recovered from COVID-19. Sequencing was performed on PBMCs or T cells enriched from blood (not recorded which). V is TRBV25-1 and J is TRBJ2-2; TRBD2 is a possible D gene (6 bases). The CDR3 sequence is CASSRLAGELFF. Written as DNA, the CDR3 is TGTGCCAGCAGTCGACTAGCCGGGGAGCTGTTTTTT.